One sample yielded the 21 T cell receptor beta chains listed below, sequenced in a study of cytomegalovirus exposure and HLA in healthy donors (dated by TCRdb to the late 2010s). Libraries were prepared through the immunoSEQ multiplex PCR assay. For the multiplex PCR, a mixture combining 60 forward primers for TCR Vbeta segments and 13 reverse primers for TCR Jbeta segments was used. TCRdb obtained this table from immuneACCESS and retained in-frame rearrangements with V and J assigned. These tables miss some clones; where compared with another copy, unresolved V genes account for less than half of the shortfall, and the remainder is unexplained. The sample yields approximately 150,000 clones; roughly 76% were counted once. 2.3% of the sample is held by the ten biggest clonotypes. The sequenced sample consisted of PBMCs. These receptors all stem from a male donor in good health and CMV-seronegative.

The J gene is TRBJ1-6, the V gene TRBV2, with D unclear. Germline CDR1 and CDR2: SNHLY and FYNNEI. The V and J ends lost 7 bases and 9 bases respectively, with 13 bases between them. There are 13 residues in the CDR3. As DNA, the CDR3 is TGTGCCAGCACCGGGAATGCAGGTTCACCCCTCCACTTT. As protein: CASTGNAGSPLHF. Looking up the rest from reference TRBV2 and TRBJ1-6 gives the full variable domain: EPEVTQTPSHQVTQMGQEVILRCVPISNHLYFYWYRQILGQKVEFLVSFYNNEISEKSEIFDDQFSVERPDGSNFTLKIRSTKLEDSAMYFCASTGNAGSPLHFGNGTRLTVT.

The chain is built from TRBV6-5 and TRBJ1-1; no clear D gene. The CDR3 is made up of 15 amino acids. From germline, CDR1 is MNHEY and CDR2 SVGAGI. The ends were cut back, 6 bases at V and 4 bases at J, with 18 bases in the middle. The CDR3 nucleotides read TGTGCCAGCAGCGGTAAACGAGCTGGGAGCACTGAAGCTTTCTTT. It codes for CASSGKRAGSTEAFF.

This clone was seen just once. The V and J genes are TRBV27 and TRBJ2-5; 7 bases agree with TRBD1. Trimming took 6 bases from V and 0 from J; bases not matched to a gene: 10. CDR3 length: 16 amino acids. Germline V gives CDR1 MNHEY, CDR2 SMNVEV (reference sequence). The CDR3 is CASSLRDRRYQETQYF. In DNA, the CDR3 is TGTGCCAGCAGCCTCCGGGACAGAAGGTACCAAGAGACCCAGTACTTC.

This sequence joins TRBV5-1 and TRBJ2-1, with 7 positions matching TRBD1. V gave up 0 bases and J gave up 6 bases; unmatched junction bases: 6. The CDR3 has 15 residues. The germline V gene has CDR1 SGHRS and CDR2 YFSETQ. The CDR3 sequence is CASSLGLTGANEQFF. The CDR3 region has the DNA TGCGCCAGCAGCTTGGGTTTAACAGGGGCCAATGAGCAGTTCTTC.

The chain is built from TRBV5-1 and TRBJ2-5; 9 nucleotides match TRBD1. The V and J ends lost 4 bases and 4 bases, in that order; junction bases with no gene match: 5. The CDR3 runs 14 residues. Germline CDR1 is SGHRS and CDR2 is YFSETQ. The CDR3 reads CASSTTGGRETQYF. CDR3 nucleotides: TGCGCCAGCAGCACAACAGGGGGCCGAGAGACCCAGTACTTC.

The chain combines TRBV2 with TRBJ1-6, with D maybe TRBD1 (5 bases). CDR3 size: 14 residues. Trimming pared 8 bases from V and 10 bases from J, leaving 18 bases between. Germline lookup yields CDR1 SNHLY and CDR2 FYNNEI. DNA for the CDR3: TGTGCCAGCTCAGACCGGGACTCTCGGTCACCCCTCCACTTT. It is translated as CASSDRDSRSPLHF.

The rearrangement links TRBV7-2 to TRBJ2-1; weak D call: TRBD2 (6 bases). The CDR3 totals 16 residues. V lost 2 bases to trimming and J lost 1 base, with 12 bases between them. Germline CDR1 is SGHTA and CDR2 is FQGNSA. As DNA, the CDR3 is TGTGCCAGCAGCTTAAGGGCGGGGCAGTCCTACAATGAGCAGTTCTTC. Translated, it gives CASSLRAGQSYNEQFF.

This clone is a singleton in its sample. V and J are TRBV2 and TRBJ1-2; no firm D call. Deletions cut 1 base from V and 2 bases from J, with 5 bases between. The germline V gene encodes CDR1 SNHLY and CDR2 FYNNEI. The CDR3 sequence is 13 residues long. The chain's CDR3 is CASSEGLNYGYTF. The CDR3 bases are TGTGCCAGCAGTGAAGGGCTGAACTATGGCTACACCTTC.

The table lists this clone with a few counts. The chain joins TRBV11-2 to TRBJ2-5, with D unclear. In germline, CDR1 is SGHAT, CDR2 FQNNGV. The CDR3 has 11 amino acids. V was pared by 4 bases and J by 7 bases, with 7 bases between. The CDR3 region has the DNA TGTGCCAGCAGCTACTATCGGACCCAGTACTTC. This encodes CASSYYRTQYF. Complete variable domain (other parts from reference TRBV11-2 and TRBJ2-5): EAGVAQSPRYKIIEKRQSVAFWCNPISGHATLYWYQQILGQGPKLLIQFQNNGVVDDSQLPKDRFSAERLKGVDSTLKIQPAKLEDSAVYLCASSYYRTQYFGPGTRLLVL.

V usage is TRBV2 and J usage is TRBJ1-5; 10 bases align to TRBD1. The V and J ends lost 6 bases and 5 bases, in that order; junction bases with no gene match: 7. This CDR3 region has 15 residues. The germline gives CDR1 SNHLY, CDR2 FYNNEI. CDR3 coding DNA: TGTGCCAGCAGGGACTCGGGACAGGGGTATCAGCCCCAGCATTTT. The encoded protein is CASRDSGQGYQPQHF. The full variable domain, with the rest looked up from reference TRBV2 and TRBJ1-5, is EPEVTQTPSHQVTQMGQEVILRCVPISNHLYFYWYRQILGQKVEFLVSFYNNEISEKSEIFDDQFSVERPDGSNFTLKIRSTKLEDSAMYFCASRDSGQGYQPQHFGDGTRLSIL.

Of note for this clone: At one of its ends the junction is not consistent with the germline gene, which may arise from a read error. The CDR3 loop is CASSPVPGTGPYEQYF. The CDR3 coding sequence is TGTGCTAGCAGCCCCGTACCGGGGACAGGACCCTACGAGCAGTACTTC. This rearrangement joins TRBV7-7 to TRBJ2-7; 8 bases line up with TRBD1. Germline assignment: CDR1 SSHAT and CDR2 FNYEAQ (reference sequence). The CDR3 totals 16 residues.

V and J are TRBV30 and TRBJ2-2, with 13 bases identical to TRBD2. The V segment lost 2 bases and the J segment 0 bases; nucleotides outside the gene matches: 9. This CDR3 is built from 19 residues. Germline CDR1 reads GTSNPN; CDR2 reads SVGIG (reference sequence). CDR3 residues: CAWSKPPGLAGPNTGELFF. CDR3 nucleotide sequence: TGTGCCTGGAGTAAACCACCGGGACTAGCGGGGCCGAACACCGGGGAGCTGTTTTTT.

The chain has TRBV6-6 and TRBJ1-5, with 8 bases fitting TRBD1. Germline V lookup: CDR1 MNHNY, CDR2 SVGAGI (reference sequence). J gave up 2 bases and V 2 bases, and 5 bases lay outside the gene matches. The CDR3 extends over 16 amino acids. CDR3 coding DNA: TGTGCCAGCAGTTACGACAGGGGAAGAGGCAATCAGCCCCAGCATTTT. Translated, it gives CASSYDRGRGNQPQHF.

This clone came up a few times. The chain links TRBV6-1 to TRBJ1-5, with 7 bases aligning to TRBD1. The CDR3 is made up of 13 amino acids. CDR1 is MNHNS, CDR2 SASEGT, per germline. Losses at the gene ends were 4 bases for V and 5 bases for J; bases not matched to a gene: 2. This chain's CDR3 is CASSGDSYQPQHF. CDR3 DNA sequence: TGTGCCAGCAGTGGGGACAGCTATCAGCCCCAGCATTTT.

V gene TRBV18 combines with J gene TRBJ1-1, with 9 bases matching TRBD1. The CDR3 is 16 residues long. The V and J ends lost 1 base and 0 bases, in that order; junction bases with no gene match: 3. Looked up from germline, CDR1 is KGHSH and CDR2 is LQKENI. The CDR3 protein is CASSPLGQGLNTEAFF. The CDR3 bases are TGTGCCAGCTCACCACTAGGACAGGGGCTGAACACTGAAGCTTTCTTT.

This clone came up a few times. The chain joins TRBV7-8 to TRBJ2-5, with a tentative D call TRBD1 (5 bases). The germline V and J ends were trimmed by 6 bases and 3 bases, with 8 bases remaining between them. Germline V gene sequence: CDR1 SGHVS, CDR2 FQNEAQ. The CDR3 length is 12 residues. CDR3 in amino acids: CASRTTEETQYF. The DNA of the CDR3 is TGTGCCAGCAGGACGACAGAAGAGACCCAGTACTTC. Complete variable domain (other parts from reference TRBV7-8 and TRBJ2-5): GAGVSQSPRYKVAKRGQDVALRCDPISGHVSLFWYQQALGQGPEFLTYFQNEAQLDKSGLPSDRFFAERPEGSVSTLKIQRTQQEDSAVYLCASRTTEETQYFGPGTRLLVL.

The chain recombines TRBV15 with TRBJ1-1, with D uncertain. CDR3 length: 14 residues. Between the trimmed V and J ends, which lost 7 bases and 2 bases, there was a span of 14 bases. Germline CDR1 LNHNV, CDR2 YYDKDF (reference sequence). The CDR3 DNA is TGTGCCACCAACCGAGGGAAGACCAACACTGAAGCTTTCTTT. Encoded protein: CATNRGKTNTEAFF.

The genes are TRBV6-1 and TRBJ2-7; D is possibly TRBD2 (6 bases). The CDR3 covers 12 residues. From germline, CDR1 is MNHNS and CDR2 SASEGT. With 4 bases removed from V and 4 bases from J, the gap between germline ends came to 8 bases. CDR3 loop: CASSGGTYEQYF. The CDR3 DNA reads TGTGCCAGCAGTGGGGGGACTTACGAGCAGTACTTC.

This clone was observed a few times. Written as DNA, the CDR3 is TGTGCCAGCAGCGTACAGGGGGCTACTGGAAACACCATATATTTT. As protein: CASSVQGATGNTIYF. The chain carries TRBV9 and TRBJ1-3; 8 nucleotides agree with TRBD1. The CDR3 is made up of 15 amino acids. V was pared by 1 base and J by 2 bases, with 2 bases of the junction left unmatched. Germline CDR1 and CDR2: SGDLS and YYNGEE.

This chain uses TRBV9 with TRBJ2-5; D unresolved. Germline V gene sequence: CDR1 SGDLS, CDR2 YYNGEE. Trimming cost V 0 bases and J 5 bases, with 14 bases left between them. The CDR3 is 15 residues long. CDR3 bases: TGTGCCAGCAGCGTAGGGCTGTCGCTAGAGGAGACCCAGTACTTC. It encodes CASSVGLSLEETQYF.

The chain is built from TRBV4-3 and TRBJ2-1; D is unresolved. Looked up from germline, CDR1 is LGHNA and CDR2 is YSLEER. The CDR3 has 15 residues. V was shortened by 0 bases and J by 1 base, with 7 bases between the two germline ends. The CDR3 spells CASSQDETSYNEQFF. The CDR3 nucleotides are TGCGCCAGCAGCCAAGATGAGACTTCCTACAATGAGCAGTTCTTC.